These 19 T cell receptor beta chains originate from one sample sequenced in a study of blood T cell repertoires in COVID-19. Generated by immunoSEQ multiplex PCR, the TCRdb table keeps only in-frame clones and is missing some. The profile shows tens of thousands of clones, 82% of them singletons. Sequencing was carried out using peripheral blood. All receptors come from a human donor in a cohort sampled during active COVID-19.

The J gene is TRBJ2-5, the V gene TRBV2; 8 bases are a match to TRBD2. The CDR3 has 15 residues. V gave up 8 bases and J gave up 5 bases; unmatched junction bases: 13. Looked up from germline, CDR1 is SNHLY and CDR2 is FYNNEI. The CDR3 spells CASGLQVTGGETQYF. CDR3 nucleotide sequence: TGTGCCAGCGGCTTGCAGGTGACGGGAGGGGAGACCCAGTACTTC.

The CDR3 is CASSDSTVSSYNEQFF. The DNA for the CDR3 is TGTGCCAGCAGTGACTCGACAGTGAGCTCCTACAATGAGCAGTTCTTC. The chain uses TRBV6-4 and TRBJ2-1; a weak D match, TRBD1 (5 bases). V was cut by 0 bases and J by 0 bases, with 9 bases left in between. CDR1 and CDR2 (germline): MRHNA, SNTAGT. The CDR3 is 16 residues long.

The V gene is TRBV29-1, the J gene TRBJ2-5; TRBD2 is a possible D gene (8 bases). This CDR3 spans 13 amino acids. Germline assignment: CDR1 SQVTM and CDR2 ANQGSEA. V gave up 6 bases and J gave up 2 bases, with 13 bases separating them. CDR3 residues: CSVRGGQQETQYF. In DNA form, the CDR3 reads TGCAGCGTCCGGGGGGGACAGCAAGAGACCCAGTACTTC.

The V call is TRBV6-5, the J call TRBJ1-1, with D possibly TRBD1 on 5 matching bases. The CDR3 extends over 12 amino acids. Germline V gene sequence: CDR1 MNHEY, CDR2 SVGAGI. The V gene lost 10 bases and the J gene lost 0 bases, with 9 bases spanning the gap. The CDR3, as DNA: TGTGCCATCGGCAGGGTGAACACTGAAGCTTTCTTT. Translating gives CAIGRVNTEAFF.

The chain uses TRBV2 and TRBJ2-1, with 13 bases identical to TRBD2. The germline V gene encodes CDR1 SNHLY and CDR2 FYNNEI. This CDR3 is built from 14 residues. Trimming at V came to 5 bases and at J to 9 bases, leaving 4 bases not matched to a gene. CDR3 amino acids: CASSTSGGASEQFF. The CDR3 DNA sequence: TGTGCCAGCAGTACTAGCGGGGGGGCAAGTGAGCAGTTCTTC.

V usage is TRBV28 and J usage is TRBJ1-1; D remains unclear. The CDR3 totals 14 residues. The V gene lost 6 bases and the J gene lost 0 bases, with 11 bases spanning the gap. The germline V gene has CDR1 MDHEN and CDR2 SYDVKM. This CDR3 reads CASRAQSLNTEAFF. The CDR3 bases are TGTGCCAGCAGAGCACAGAGCTTGAACACTGAAGCTTTCTTT.

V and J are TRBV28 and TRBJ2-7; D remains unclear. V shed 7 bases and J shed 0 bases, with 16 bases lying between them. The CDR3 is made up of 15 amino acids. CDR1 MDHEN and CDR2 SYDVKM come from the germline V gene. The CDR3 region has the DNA TGTGCCAGCACCCCCCGGTCCGTGATCTCCTACGAGCAGTACTTC. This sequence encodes CASTPRSVISYEQYF.

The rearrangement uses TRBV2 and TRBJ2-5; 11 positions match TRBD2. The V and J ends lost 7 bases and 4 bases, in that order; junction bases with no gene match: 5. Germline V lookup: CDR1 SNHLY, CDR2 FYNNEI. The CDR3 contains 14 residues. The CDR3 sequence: CASTDSGGGETQYF. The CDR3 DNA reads TGTGCCAGCACTGATAGCGGGGGGGGAGAGACCCAGTACTTC.

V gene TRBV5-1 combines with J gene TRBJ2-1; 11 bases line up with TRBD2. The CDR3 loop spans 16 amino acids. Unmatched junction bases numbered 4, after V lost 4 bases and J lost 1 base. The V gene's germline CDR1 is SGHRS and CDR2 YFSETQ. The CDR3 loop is CASSDIAGGSYNEQFF. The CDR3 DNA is TGCGCCAGCAGCGATATAGCGGGGGGGTCCTACAATGAGCAGTTCTTC.

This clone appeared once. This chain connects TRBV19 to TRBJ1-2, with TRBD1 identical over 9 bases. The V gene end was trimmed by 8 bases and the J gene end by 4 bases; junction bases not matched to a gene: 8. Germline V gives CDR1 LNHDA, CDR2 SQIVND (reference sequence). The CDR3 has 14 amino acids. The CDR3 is CASGETGGGYGYTF. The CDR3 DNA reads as TGTGCCAGTGGGGAGACAGGGGGTGGCTATGGCTACACCTTC.

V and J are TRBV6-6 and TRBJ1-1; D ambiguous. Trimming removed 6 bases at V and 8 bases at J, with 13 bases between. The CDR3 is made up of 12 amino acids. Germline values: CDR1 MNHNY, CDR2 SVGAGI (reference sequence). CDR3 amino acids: CASRPTEVEAFF. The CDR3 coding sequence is TGTGCCAGCAGACCCACAGAAGTGGAAGCTTTCTTT.

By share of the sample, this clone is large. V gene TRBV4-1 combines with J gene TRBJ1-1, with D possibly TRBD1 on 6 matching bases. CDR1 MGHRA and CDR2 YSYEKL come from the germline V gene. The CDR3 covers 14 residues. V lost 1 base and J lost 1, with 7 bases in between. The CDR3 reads CASSQGQENTEAFF. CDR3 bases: TGCGCCAGCAGCCAAGGACAGGAGAACACTGAAGCTTTCTTT.

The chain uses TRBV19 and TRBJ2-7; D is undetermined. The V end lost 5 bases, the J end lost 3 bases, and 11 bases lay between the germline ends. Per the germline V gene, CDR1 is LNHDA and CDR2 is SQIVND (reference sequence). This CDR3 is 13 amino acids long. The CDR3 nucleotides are TGTGCCAGTAGTGCGGCAAGATTCTACGAGCAGTACTTC. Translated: CASSAARFYEQYF.

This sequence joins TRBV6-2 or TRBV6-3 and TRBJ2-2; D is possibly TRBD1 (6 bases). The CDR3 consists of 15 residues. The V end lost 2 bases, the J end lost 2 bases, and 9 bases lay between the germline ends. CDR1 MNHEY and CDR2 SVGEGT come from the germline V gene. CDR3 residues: CASSYTGLNTGELFF. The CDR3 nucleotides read TGTGCCAGCAGTTACACAGGGCTTAACACCGGGGAGCTGTTTTTT.

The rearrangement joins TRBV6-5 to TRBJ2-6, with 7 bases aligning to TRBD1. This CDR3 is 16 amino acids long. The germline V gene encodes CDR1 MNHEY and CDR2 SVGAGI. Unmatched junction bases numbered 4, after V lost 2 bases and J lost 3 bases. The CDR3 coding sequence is TGTGCCAGCAGTTACCGACAGGGAGTTGGGGCCAACGTCCTGACTTTC. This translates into CASSYRQGVGANVLTF.

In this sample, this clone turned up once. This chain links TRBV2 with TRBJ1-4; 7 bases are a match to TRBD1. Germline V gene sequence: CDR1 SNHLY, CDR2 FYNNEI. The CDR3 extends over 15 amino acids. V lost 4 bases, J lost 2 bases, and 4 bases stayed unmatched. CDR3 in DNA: TGTGCCAGCAGTGCGACAGGGAAGACTAATGAAAAACTGTTTTTT. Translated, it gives CASSATGKTNEKLFF.

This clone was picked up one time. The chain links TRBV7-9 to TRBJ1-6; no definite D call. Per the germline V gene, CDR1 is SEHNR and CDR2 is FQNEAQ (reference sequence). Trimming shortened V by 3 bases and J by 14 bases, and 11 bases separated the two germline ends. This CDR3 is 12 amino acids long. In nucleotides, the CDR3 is TGTGCCAGCAGCTTCGACACCCTCACCCTCCACTTT. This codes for CASSFDTLTLHF.

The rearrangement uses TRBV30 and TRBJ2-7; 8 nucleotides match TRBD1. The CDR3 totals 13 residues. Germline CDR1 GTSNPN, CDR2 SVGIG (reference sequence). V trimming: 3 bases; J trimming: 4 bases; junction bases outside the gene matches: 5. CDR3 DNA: TGTGCCTGGAGGGGACAGGTGAGGTACGAGCAGTACTTC. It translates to CAWRGQVRYEQYF.

DNA of the CDR3: TGTGCCAGCAGTTACCAGGGTTCGAACACCGGGGAGCTGTTTTTT. Protein product: CASSYQGSNTGELFF. The rearrangement uses TRBV6-5 and TRBJ2-2; D possibly corresponds to TRBD1 (5 bases). CDR1 is MNHEY, CDR2 SVGAGI, per germline. V gave up 2 bases and J gave up 0 bases, with 7 bases separating them. There are 15 residues in the CDR3.